The T cell receptor (beta chain) described here comes from a study of technical replicates of blood from a few donors. CDR1 and CDR2 from the germline V gene are MGHRA and YSYEKL. CDR3 length equals 15 residues. V gave up 4 bases and J gave up 6 bases; unmatched junction bases: 5. Libraries were prepared by immunoSEQ multiplex PCR; TCRdb keeps only in-frame clonotypes and omits some of them. This table holds around 92,000 clones, 95% found once. This chain joins TRBV4-1 and TRBJ1-4, with TRBD1 identical over 10 bases. The sample was T cells isolated from PBMCs. This TCR was sampled from a human donor in good health. The CDR3 region is CASSLYGTGDEKLFF. The CDR3, as DNA: TGCGCCAGCAGCCTATACGGGACAGGGGATGAAAAACTGTTTTTT.